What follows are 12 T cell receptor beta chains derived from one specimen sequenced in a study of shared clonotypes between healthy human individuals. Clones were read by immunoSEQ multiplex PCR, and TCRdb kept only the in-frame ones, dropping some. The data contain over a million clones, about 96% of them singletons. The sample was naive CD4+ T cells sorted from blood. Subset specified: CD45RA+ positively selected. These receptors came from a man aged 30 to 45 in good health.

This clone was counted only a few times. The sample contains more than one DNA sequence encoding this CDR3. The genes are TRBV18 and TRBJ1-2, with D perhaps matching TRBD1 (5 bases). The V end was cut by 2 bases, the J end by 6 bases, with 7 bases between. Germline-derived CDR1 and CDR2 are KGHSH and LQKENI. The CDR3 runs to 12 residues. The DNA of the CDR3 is TGTGCCAGCTCACCATCGGGGGATGGCTACACCTTC. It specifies CASSPSGDGYTF.

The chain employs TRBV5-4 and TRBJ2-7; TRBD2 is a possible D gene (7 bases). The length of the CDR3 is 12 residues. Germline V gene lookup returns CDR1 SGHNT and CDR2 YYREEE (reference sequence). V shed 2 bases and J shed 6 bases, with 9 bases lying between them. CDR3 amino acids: CASSLRGGEQYF. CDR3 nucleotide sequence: TGTGCCAGCAGCTTAAGGGGGGGCGAGCAGTACTTC.

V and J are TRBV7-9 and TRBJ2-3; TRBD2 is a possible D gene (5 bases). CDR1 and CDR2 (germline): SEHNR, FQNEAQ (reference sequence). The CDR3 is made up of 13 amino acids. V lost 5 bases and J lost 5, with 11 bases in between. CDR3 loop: CASSLWEQDTQYF. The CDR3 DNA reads TGTGCCAGCAGCCTCTGGGAGCAAGATACGCAGTATTTT. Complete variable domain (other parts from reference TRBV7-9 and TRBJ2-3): DTGVSQNPRHKITKRGQNVTFRCDPISEHNRLYWYRQTLGQGPEFLTYFQNEAQLEKSRLLSDRFSAERPKGSFSTLEIQRTEQGDSAMYLCASSLWEQDTQYFGPGTRLTVL.

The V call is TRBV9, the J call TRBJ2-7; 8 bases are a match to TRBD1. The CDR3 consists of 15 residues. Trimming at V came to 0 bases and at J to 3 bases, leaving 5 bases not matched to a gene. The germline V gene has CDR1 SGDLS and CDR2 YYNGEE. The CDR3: CASSVGGGTGYEQYF. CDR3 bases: TGTGCCAGCAGCGTAGGAGGCGGGACAGGCTACGAGCAGTACTTC.

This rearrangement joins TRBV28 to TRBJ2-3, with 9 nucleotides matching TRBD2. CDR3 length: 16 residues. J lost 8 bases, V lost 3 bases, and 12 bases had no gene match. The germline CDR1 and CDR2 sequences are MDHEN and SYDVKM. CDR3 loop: CASSFIAGDLSATQYF. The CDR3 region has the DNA TGTGCCAGCAGTTTTATAGCGGGAGATTTGTCGGCTACGCAGTATTTT.

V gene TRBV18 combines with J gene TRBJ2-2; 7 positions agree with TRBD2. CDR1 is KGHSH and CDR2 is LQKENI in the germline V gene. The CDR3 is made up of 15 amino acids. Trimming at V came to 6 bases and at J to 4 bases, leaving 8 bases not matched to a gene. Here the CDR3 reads CASSPTSLLTGELFF. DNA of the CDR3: TGTGCCAGCTCCCCGACTAGCCTACTCACCGGGGAGCTGTTTTTT.

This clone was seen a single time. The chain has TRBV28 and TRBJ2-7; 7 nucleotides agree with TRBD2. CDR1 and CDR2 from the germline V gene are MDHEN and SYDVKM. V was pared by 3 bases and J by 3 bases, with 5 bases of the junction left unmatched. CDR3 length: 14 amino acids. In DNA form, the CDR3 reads TGTGCCAGCAGTTTCGGCGGGAGTGACTACGAGCAGTACTTC. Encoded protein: CASSFGGSDYEQYF.

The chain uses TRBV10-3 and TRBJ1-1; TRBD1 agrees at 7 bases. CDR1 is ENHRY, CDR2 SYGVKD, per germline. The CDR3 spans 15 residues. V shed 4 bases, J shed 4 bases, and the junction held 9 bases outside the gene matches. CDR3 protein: CAISGNRGYATEAFF. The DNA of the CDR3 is TGTGCCATCAGTGGTAACAGGGGTTATGCCACTGAAGCTTTCTTT.

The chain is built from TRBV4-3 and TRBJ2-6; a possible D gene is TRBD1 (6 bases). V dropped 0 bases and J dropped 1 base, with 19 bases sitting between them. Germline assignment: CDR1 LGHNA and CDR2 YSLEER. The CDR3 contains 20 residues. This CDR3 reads CASSQDPSAWGLSGANVLTF. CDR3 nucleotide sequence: TGCGCCAGCAGCCAAGATCCGTCCGCCTGGGGGCTATCTGGGGCCAACGTCCTGACTTTC.

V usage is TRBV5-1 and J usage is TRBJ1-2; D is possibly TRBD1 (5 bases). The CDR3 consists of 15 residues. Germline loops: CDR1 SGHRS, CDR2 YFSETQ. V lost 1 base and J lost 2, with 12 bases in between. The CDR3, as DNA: TGCGCCAGCAGCTTGAGTACGGGGCCCAACTATGGCTACACCTTC. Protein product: CASSLSTGPNYGYTF.

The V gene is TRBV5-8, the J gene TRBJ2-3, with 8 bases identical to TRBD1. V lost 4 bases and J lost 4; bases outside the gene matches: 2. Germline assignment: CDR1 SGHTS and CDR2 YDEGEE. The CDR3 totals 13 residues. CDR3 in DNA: TGTGCCAGCAGCATGACAGGGGCAGATACGCAGTATTTT. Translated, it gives CASSMTGADTQYF.

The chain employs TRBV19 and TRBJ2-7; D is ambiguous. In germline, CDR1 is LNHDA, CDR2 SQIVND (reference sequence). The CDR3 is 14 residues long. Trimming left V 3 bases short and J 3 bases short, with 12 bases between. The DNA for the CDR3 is TGTGCCAGTAGTATCTATCCACGAAACTACGAGCAGTACTTC. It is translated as CASSIYPRNYEQYF.